This T cell receptor beta chain originates from a study of blood T cells in healthy people across ages. The study's findings and limits: Researchers deemed the diversity estimates from one million T cells underestimates.

About this clonotype itself: Its antigen remains unidentified.

A J-beta primer mix and a sample-barcoded 5' primer were used in a second PCR of about 7 to 12 cycles. The template-switch adaptor, which had 12 random nucleotides, put a tag on each cDNA molecule. A single record per CDR3 protein comes from TCRdb applying MiXCR to the 5' RACE reads. The sample yields over a million distinct CDR3 sequences, under 55% seen once. This CDR3 comprises 12 residues. The germline CDR1 and CDR2 sequences are ENHRY and SYGVKD. V gave up 7 bases and J gave up 2 bases, with 9 bases separating them. The source material was blood. V is TRBV10-3 and J is TRBJ2-7, with no clear D. The sequence was collected from a woman aged 55-70 years in good health. Written as DNA, the CDR3 is TGTGCCATCACCGACGGGCCCTACGAGCAGTACTTC. Its protein product is CAITDGPYEQYF.